These 8 T cell receptor beta chains were sequenced from one sample in a study of beta chain features in type 1 diabetes. Study-level points and caveats: Shorter TCRB CDR3s, moderately but significantly so, marked every one of the four CD4+ subsets in Type 1 diabetes patients.

The antigens for these receptors are not known. Investigators reverse transcribed all isolated RNA, so they sequenced expressed TCRB transcripts. Some clones are missing from TCRdb's copy, which holds only in-frame ones; the method was immunoSEQ multiplex PCR. The table has 300,000 to 400,000 clones, roughly a tenth seen once; the top ten hold roughly 0.6%. The sample was central memory CD4+ T cells from blood. Source of these receptors: a man aged 25-45 years with type 1 diabetes.

This chain joins TRBV29-1 and TRBJ2-1; 9 bases line up with TRBD1. Trimming took 7 bases from V and 4 from J; bases not matched to a gene: 5. Germline CDR1 reads SQVTM; CDR2 reads ANQGSEA. The CDR3 has 13 residues. The CDR3 DNA reads TGCAGCGGGGGGGACAGGGCATACAATGAGCAGTTCTTC. Its translation: CSGGDRAYNEQFF.

This clone was observed many times. Because the CDR3 is missing its conserved closing phenylalanine or tryptophan, this is likely a read error. The limits of the CDR3 on the DNA are not certain, so only TCRdb's listed CDR3 is given. The chain carries TRBV29-1 and TRBJ1-1; TRBD1 is the table's D call and was not checked against the DNA. From its first to its last residue, the CDR3 has 8 amino acids. Germline CDR1 SQVTM, CDR2 ANQGSEA. CDR3 region: CSVDWGQL.

This clone appeared a few times. V and J are TRBV6-1 and TRBJ1-2; no clear D. CDR1 and CDR2 (germline): MNHNS, SASEGT. V was shortened by 7 bases and J by 1 base, with 7 bases between the two germline ends. The CDR3 extends over 12 amino acids. The CDR3 nucleotides read TGTGCCAGCACTACTGATAACTATGGCTACACCTTC. Its protein is CASTTDNYGYTF.

The genes are TRBV19 and TRBJ2-5; 8 nucleotides agree with TRBD1. The CDR3 length is 14 residues. Unmatched junction bases numbered 9, after V lost 6 bases and J lost 6 bases. The germline gives CDR1 LNHDA, CDR2 SQIVND (reference sequence). In nucleotides, the CDR3 is TGTGCCAGTAGACTCGGACAGGGCCCACAGACCCAGTACTTC. Translated, it gives CASRLGQGPQTQYF.

The CDR3 here is CASSANANPQETQYF. CDR3 sequence (DNA): TGTGCCAGCAGCGCCAATGCGAATCCGCAAGAGACCCAGTACTTC. The chain combines TRBV11-2 with TRBJ2-5; D call uncertain. Germline V gene lookup returns CDR1 SGHAT and CDR2 FQNNGV. CDR3 length equals 15 residues. Trimming took off 5 bases at V and 2 bases at J, with 15 bases between the two ends. Drawing the rest from reference TRBV11-2 and TRBJ2-5, the complete variable domain is EAGVAQSPRYKIIEKRQSVAFWCNPISGHATLYWYQQILGQGPKLLIQFQNNGVVDDSQLPKDRFSAERLKGVDSTLKIQPAKLEDSAVYLCASSANANPQETQYFGPGTRLLVL.

This clone has only a few counts. For the CDR3, the DNA is TGTGCCAGCAGTTCTACAGGGAGCGGCTACACCTTC. Amino acids: CASSSTGSGYTF. The genes are TRBV6-1 and TRBJ1-2; TRBD1 is a possible D gene (6 bases). The germline V and J ends were trimmed by 5 bases and 8 bases, with 12 bases remaining between them. The CDR3 sequence is 12 residues long. Germline V CDR1 and CDR2: MNHNS, SASEGT.

A few counts support this clone. The rearrangement uses TRBV28 and TRBJ2-7, with a tentative D call TRBD1 (6 bases). CDR1 and CDR2 (germline): MDHEN, SYDVKM. The V gene lost 6 bases and the J gene lost 6 bases, with 21 bases spanning the gap. The CDR3 runs to 15 residues. CDR3 DNA: TGTGCCAGCAGCCCGCCCTCAAACGGCAGGGGCGAGCAGTACTTC. It encodes CASSPPSNGRGEQYF.

Only a few counts were recorded for this clone. The chain combines TRBV4-3 with TRBJ1-5; TRBD1 is a possible D gene (6 bases). Trimming removed 0 bases from V and 15 bases from J, with 18 bases in between. CDR3 length: 14 residues. Looked up from germline, CDR1 is LGHNA and CDR2 is YSLEER. CDR3 protein: CASSQDRGQLFVHF. CDR3 nucleotides: TGCGCCAGCAGCCAAGATCGAGGACAGCTTTTTGTGCATTTT.